Shown below are 24 T cell receptor beta chains from a single sample sequenced in a study of cytomegalovirus exposure and HLA in healthy donors. The study ran its PCR with 60 Vbeta and 13 Jbeta primers. The assay was immunoSEQ multiplex PCR, and TCRdb's table has in-frame clones only and misses some. The table lists about 240,000 clones, approximately 82% of them singletons. Sequenced input: PBMCs. These receptors came from a woman aged 60 to 75 in good health and CMV-seropositive.

The chain has TRBV9 and TRBJ1-4, with D possibly TRBD1 on 6 matching bases. This CDR3 contains 17 residues. V lost 0 bases and J 8 bases, leaving 20 bases between the germline ends. The germline V gene encodes CDR1 SGDLS and CDR2 YYNGEE. The CDR3 region is CASSVAGRGGGGEKLFF. The CDR3 DNA is TGTGCCAGCAGCGTAGCCGGAAGGGGGGGTGGTGGAGAAAAACTGTTTTTT.

About this clone itself: One junction end disagrees with the germline gene, perhaps due to a read error. The same CDR3 can be traced to other DNA sequences in this sample. This chain links TRBV7-9 with TRBJ1-2; D call uncertain. Germline CDR1 reads SEHNR; CDR2 reads FQNEAQ (reference sequence). The CDR3 spans 12 residues. This chain's CDR3 is CASSSGYYGYTF. The CDR3 DNA sequence: TGTGCCAGCAGCTCCGGGTACTATGGATACACCTTC.

The V gene is TRBV6-1, the J gene TRBJ2-7, with a possible D match to TRBD1 (5 bases). The CDR3 runs 14 residues. The V gene lost 1 base and the J gene lost 2 bases, with 9 bases spanning the gap. CDR1 is MNHNS, CDR2 SASEGT, per germline. The CDR3 region is CASSEGGRTYEQYF. CDR3 nucleotide sequence: TGTGCCAGCAGTGAAGGGGGCAGAACCTACGAGCAGTACTTC.

The V call is TRBV5-5, the J call TRBJ2-3; no definite D call. The V end was cut by 4 bases, the J end by 7 bases, with 10 bases between. The CDR3 runs 12 residues. Germline V lookup: CDR1 SGHKS, CDR2 YYEKEE (reference sequence). Written as DNA, the CDR3 is TGTGCCAGCAGCAAGCAACAGTATACGCAGTATTTT. Encoded protein: CASSKQQYTQYF. The variable domain in full, with the rest retrieved from reference TRBV5-5 and TRBJ2-3, is DAGVTQSPTHLIKTRGQQVTLRCSPISGHKSVSWYQQVLGQGPQFIFQYYEKEERGRGNFPDRFSARQFPNYSSELNVNALLLGDSALYLCASSKQQYTQYFGPGTRLTVL.

The chain uses TRBV4-1 and TRBJ2-7; 11 bases are shared with TRBD2. The V gene end was trimmed by 3 bases and the J gene end by 2 bases; junction bases not matched to a gene: 0. The length of the CDR3 is 14 residues. Germline loops: CDR1 MGHRA, CDR2 YSYEKL. The DNA for the CDR3 is TGCGCCAGCAGCCATAGCGGGAGGGCCTACGAGCAGTACTTC. Residues: CASSHSGRAYEQYF.

Concerning this clone: The junction departs from germline at one end; a sequencing error may be responsible. DNA of the CDR3: TGTGCCAGCAGCAGTCCAGGGTATGGCTGCACCTTC. Translating gives CASSSPGYGCTF. V gene TRBV7-9 combines with J gene TRBJ1-2, with TRBD1 as a possible D gene (5 bases). CDR1 is SEHNR and CDR2 is FQNEAQ in the germline V gene (reference sequence). This CDR3 has 12 residues.

The chain recombines TRBV27 with TRBJ2-3; 9 bases map to TRBD1. The CDR3 is made up of 15 amino acids. Looked up from germline, CDR1 is MNHEY and CDR2 is SMNVEV (reference sequence). The V segment lost 5 bases and the J segment 3 bases; nucleotides outside the gene matches: 6. The CDR3 is CASSQQGARTDTQYF. CDR3 sequence (DNA): TGTGCCAGCAGTCAACAGGGGGCGCGTACAGATACGCAGTATTTT.

The chain recombines TRBV10-3 with TRBJ2-7; the match to TRBD1 covers 7 bases. CDR1 and CDR2 (germline): ENHRY, SYGVKD. V was clipped by 4 bases and J by 4 bases; unmatched bases: 7. The CDR3 is made up of 14 amino acids. The CDR3 nucleotides are TGTGCCATCAGTGGATTGAGGGGGCAGTACGAGCAGTACTTC. Encoded protein: CAISGLRGQYEQYF.

The gene calls are TRBV2 and TRBJ2-7; 8 bases map to TRBD2. Trimming took 3 bases from V and 1 from J; bases not matched to a gene: 5. The CDR3 is 15 amino acids. Per the germline V gene, CDR1 is SNHLY and CDR2 is FYNNEI. CDR3 nucleotide sequence: TGTGCCAGCAGTGATCCCCCGGGAGGGTCCTACGAGCAGTACTTC. It specifies CASSDPPGGSYEQYF.

This clone was seen more than once but under ten times. The chain uses TRBV5-1 and TRBJ2-5; D is unclear. V gave up 4 bases and J gave up 4 bases, with 8 bases separating them. The CDR3 spans 12 residues. The germline V gene encodes CDR1 SGHRS and CDR2 YFSETQ. This CDR3 is CASSGQLETQYF. The DNA for the CDR3 is TGCGCCAGCAGCGGGCAGTTAGAGACCCAGTACTTC.

CDR3 in DNA: TGTGCTAGTGGTTTGACTCCCAGGGTTTGGTACACTGAAGCTTTCTTT. It translates to CASGLTPRVWYTEAFF. The V and J genes are TRBV12-5 and TRBJ1-1, with D perhaps matching TRBD1 (5 bases). V was pared by 2 bases and J by 3 bases, with 16 bases between. The V gene's germline CDR1 is LGHNT and CDR2 FRNRAP. This CDR3 comprises 16 residues.

The chain joins TRBV10-2 to TRBJ1-2; D possibly corresponds to TRBD1 (6 bases). V lost 7 bases and J 4 bases, leaving 16 bases between the germline ends. CDR1 and CDR2 from the germline V gene are WSHSY and SAAADI. This CDR3 has 14 amino acids. The CDR3 DNA is TGCGCCAGCATGAGGACAGAGTACCCCTATGGCTACACCTTC. This codes for CASMRTEYPYGYTF.

The gene calls are TRBV19 and TRBJ2-2; TRBD2 aligns across 9 bases. Unmatched junction bases numbered 5, after V lost 0 bases and J lost 3 bases. The CDR3 spans 17 residues. Germline lookup yields CDR1 LNHDA and CDR2 SQIVND (reference sequence). CDR3: CASSIDSLAGHTGELFF. As DNA, the CDR3 is TGTGCCAGTAGTATAGATTCGCTAGCGGGACACACCGGGGAGCTGTTTTTT. Based on the CDR3 plus reference TRBV19 and TRBJ2-2, the full variable domain is DGGITQSPKYLFRKEGQNVTLSCEQNLNHDAMYWYRQDPGQGLRLIYYSQIVNDFQKGDIAEGYSVSREKKESFPLTVTSAQKNPTAFYLCASSIDSLAGHTGELFFGEGSRLTVL.

The rearrangement links TRBV7-6 to TRBJ2-7; 7 nucleotides line up with TRBD1. The CDR3 spans 14 residues. V lost 0 bases, J lost 3 bases, and 2 bases stayed unmatched. Germline lookup yields CDR1 SGHVS and CDR2 FNYEAQ. In nucleotides, the CDR3 is TGTGCCAGCAGCTTAGCTTACAGGGGCTACGAGCAGTACTTC. Amino acid sequence: CASSLAYRGYEQYF.

The table lists this clone with a few counts. The chain is built from TRBV19 and TRBJ2-6, with 9 bases that match TRBD1. The CDR3 has 16 residues. Per germline, CDR1 LNHDA and CDR2 SQIVND (reference sequence). V lost 4 bases to trimming and J lost 0 bases; unmatched junction nucleotides: 1. CDR3 sequence: CASSNRGHSGANVLTF. Here the CDR3 DNA reads TGTGCCAGTAGTAACAGGGGGCACTCTGGGGCCAACGTCCTGACTTTC.

This clone was recorded only once. The chain's CDR3 is CASSWTSLNEQFF. The CDR3 DNA reads TGTGCCAGCAGTTGGACATCCCTCAATGAGCAGTTCTTC. The chain recombines TRBV27 with TRBJ2-1, with D perhaps matching TRBD1 (5 bases). The CDR3 runs 13 residues. CDR1 MNHEY and CDR2 SMNVEV come from the germline V gene (reference sequence). V lost 4 bases and J 6 bases, leaving 10 bases between the germline ends.

The chain carries TRBV5-4 and TRBJ1-1; D unresolved. The germline V and J ends were trimmed by 1 base and 4 bases, with 14 bases remaining between them. In germline, CDR1 is SGHNT, CDR2 YYREEE (reference sequence). There are 15 residues in the CDR3. The CDR3 reads CASSLTSGVGTEAFF. DNA of the CDR3: TGTGCCAGCAGCTTGACTTCCGGGGTGGGCACTGAAGCTTTCTTT.

The chain has TRBV5-4 and TRBJ2-2; no reliable D call. Per the germline V gene, CDR1 is SGHNT and CDR2 is YYREEE (reference sequence). V was shortened by 0 bases and J by 1 base, with 7 bases between the two germline ends. This CDR3 region has 15 residues. The CDR3: CASSLELRNTGELFF. Written as DNA, the CDR3 is TGTGCCAGCAGCTTGGAACTCCGGAACACCGGGGAGCTGTTTTTT.

CDR3 in DNA: TGTGCCAGCAGCCCAAGCGGGAGGGGGTCCTACAATGAGCAGTTCTTC. It codes for CASSPSGRGSYNEQFF. V and J are TRBV7-3 and TRBJ2-1; 10 nucleotides agree with TRBD2. V was clipped by 5 bases and J by 1 base; unmatched bases: 5. The CDR3 has 16 amino acids. Germline-derived CDR1 and CDR2 are SGHTA and FQGTGA.

V usage is TRBV27 and J usage is TRBJ2-1; 11 bases map to TRBD2. Germline loops: CDR1 MNHEY, CDR2 SMNVEV (reference sequence). The V segment lost 6 bases and the J segment 7 bases; nucleotides outside the gene matches: 8. The CDR3 has 15 residues. The CDR3 coding sequence is TGTGCCAGCAGAGAAGAACTAGCGGGGGCAAATGAGCAGTTCTTC. It codes for CASREELAGANEQFF.

This clone was seen a few times. This chain joins TRBV7-9 and TRBJ2-7, with D hard to call. The ends were cut back, 5 bases at V and 5 bases at J, with 7 bases in the middle. This CDR3 comprises 11 residues. Germline V gives CDR1 SEHNR, CDR2 FQNEAQ (reference sequence). Written as DNA, the CDR3 is TGTGCCAGCAGCCGCTCTAACGAGCAGTACTTC. This encodes CASSRSNEQYF. The variable domain in full, with the rest retrieved from reference TRBV7-9 and TRBJ2-7, is DTGVSQNPRHKITKRGQNVTFRCDPISEHNRLYWYRQTLGQGPEFLTYFQNEAQLEKSRLLSDRFSAERPKGSFSTLEIQRTEQGDSAMYLCASSRSNEQYFGPGTRLTVT.

This clone was counted a single time. This chain joins TRBV7-3 and TRBJ1-2, with 7 bases fitting TRBD1. The CDR3 totals 12 residues. V dropped 10 bases and J dropped 3; count of bases not matched to a gene: 5. Germline V gives CDR1 SGHTA, CDR2 FQGTGA. Written as DNA, the CDR3 is TGTGCCAACACGGGACAGTACTATGGCTACACCTTC. This sequence encodes CANTGQYYGYTF.

This chain uses TRBV27 with TRBJ2-2, with 8 positions matching TRBD2. The CDR3 runs 14 residues. Germline lookup yields CDR1 MNHEY and CDR2 SMNVEV (reference sequence). The J segment lost 6 bases and the V segment lost 6 bases, leaving 6 bases of the junction unmatched. The CDR3 bases are TGTGCCAGCAGAACCGGGGGGGGACCCGGGGAGCTGTTTTTT. Its translation is CASRTGGGPGELFF.

V is TRBV18 and J is TRBJ2-7, with D unclear. The CDR3 loop spans 12 amino acids. Deletions cut 3 bases from V and 1 base from J, with 4 bases between. The germline gives CDR1 KGHSH, CDR2 LQKENI. The DNA of the CDR3 is TGTGCCAGCTCACCTCCTTCCTACGAGCAGTACTTC. Protein sequence: CASSPPSYEQYF.